The present TCR beta chain was sequenced within a study of blood T cell repertoires in COVID-19. Sequenced by immunoSEQ multiplex PCR; TCRdb stores in-frame clones only, minus some. Counted here are hundreds of thousands of clones, around 84% occurring once; the ten biggest clones make up around 6.5%. The CDR3 totals 15 residues. Germline V gene sequence: CDR1 GTSNPN, CDR2 SVGIG (reference sequence). The V end lost 0 bases, the J end lost 2 bases, and 8 bases lay between the germline ends. This clonotype was obtained from a man older than 75 with acute or convalescent COVID-19. The sequenced sample was peripheral blood. The rearrangement joins TRBV30 to TRBJ2-6; the D gene is possibly TRBD1 (6 bases). In DNA, the CDR3 is TGTGCCTGGAGTGTACCAGGGGCTGGGGCCAACGTCCTGACTTTC. Protein: CAWSVPGAGANVLTF.